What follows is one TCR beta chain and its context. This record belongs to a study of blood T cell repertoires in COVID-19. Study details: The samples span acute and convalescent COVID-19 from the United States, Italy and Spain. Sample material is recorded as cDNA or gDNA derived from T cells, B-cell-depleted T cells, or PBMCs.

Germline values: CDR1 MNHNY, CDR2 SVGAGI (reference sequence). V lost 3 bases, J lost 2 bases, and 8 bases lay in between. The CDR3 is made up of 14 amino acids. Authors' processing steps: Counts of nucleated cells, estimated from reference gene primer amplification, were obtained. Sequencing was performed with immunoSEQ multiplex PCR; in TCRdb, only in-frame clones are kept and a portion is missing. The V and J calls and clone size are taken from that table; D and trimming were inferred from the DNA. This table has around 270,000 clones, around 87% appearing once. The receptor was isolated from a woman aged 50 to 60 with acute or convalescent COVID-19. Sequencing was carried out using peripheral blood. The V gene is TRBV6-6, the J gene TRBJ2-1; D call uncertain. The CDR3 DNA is TGTGCCAGCAGTTATGCGGATACCTACAATGAGCAGTTCTTC. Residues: CASSYADTYNEQFF.